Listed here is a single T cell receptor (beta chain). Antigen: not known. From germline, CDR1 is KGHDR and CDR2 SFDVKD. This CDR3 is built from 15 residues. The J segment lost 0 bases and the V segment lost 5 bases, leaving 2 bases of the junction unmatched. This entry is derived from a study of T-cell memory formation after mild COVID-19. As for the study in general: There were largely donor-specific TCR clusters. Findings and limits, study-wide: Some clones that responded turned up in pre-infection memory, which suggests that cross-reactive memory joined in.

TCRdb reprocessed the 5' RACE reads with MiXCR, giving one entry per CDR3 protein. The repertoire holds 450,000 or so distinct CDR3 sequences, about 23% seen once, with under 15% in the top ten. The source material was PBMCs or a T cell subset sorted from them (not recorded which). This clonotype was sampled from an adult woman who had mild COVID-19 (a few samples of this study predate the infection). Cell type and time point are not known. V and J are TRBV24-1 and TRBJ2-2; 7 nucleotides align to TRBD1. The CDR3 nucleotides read TGTGCCACCAGTGGGGGGACAGCGAACACCGGGGAGCTGTTTTTT. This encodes CATSGGTANTGELFF.